One T cell receptor (beta chain) is described in this entry. The sample originates from a study of blood T cell repertoires in COVID-19. As originally analysed: Cell counts per sample came from amplifying reference gene primers. TCRdb's copy holds only in-frame clones and misses some; the assay was immunoSEQ multiplex PCR. V and J calls and clone size follow that table, whereas D and trimming were derived from the DNA. The sample records 95,000 to 150,000 clones, over 65% being singletons. The CDR3 consists of 16 residues. J lost 3 bases, V lost 2 bases, and 3 bases had no gene match. Germline CDR1 reads SGHNT; CDR2 reads YYREEE (reference sequence).

The clonotype comes from a woman aged 70-85 years with acute or convalescent COVID-19. The specimen was peripheral blood. The gene calls are TRBV5-4 and TRBJ2-5; 14 positions agree with TRBD2. CDR3 sequence (DNA): TGTGCCAGCAGCTTTCGGGGACTAGCGGGGGAAGAGACCCAGTACTTC. Its translation: CASSFRGLAGEETQYF.